Listed below are T cell receptor beta chains from one sample, sequenced in a study of human T cells and chemical hapten exposure. MiXCR, run by TCRdb on the RACE reads, gives a single entry per CDR3 protein. Here the sample spans fewer than 150,000 distinct CDR3 sequences, 10% to 15% being singletons. This specimen was whole blood, taken in connection with sensitization to the hapten diphenylcyclopropenone (DPC). These receptors were obtained from a woman between 45 and 65 years old with alopecia areata. Some clones in this sample may be carry-over from other donors' samples. Each CDR3 is given with its conserved first and last residue. Fields, in order: V gene, clone size, J gene, D gene, CDR3 DNA, CDR3 protein. D genes are given only for firm matches. Clone sizes are given selectively: once, few, many, or a class where the clone is expanded.

v_gene: TRBV27; abundance: many; j_gene: TRBJ2-3; d_gene: -; CDR3nt: TGTGCCAGCGGGCCCCATGGAGGTACAGATACGCAGTATTTT; CDR3aa: CASGPHGGTDTQYF
v_gene: TRBV5-4; abundance: -; j_gene: TRBJ2-3; d_gene: -; CDR3nt: TGTGCCAGCAGCTCCGGACCGGCAGATACGCAGTATTTT; CDR3aa: CASSSGPADTQYF
v_gene: TRBV29-1; abundance: few; j_gene: TRBJ2-7; d_gene: TRBD2; CDR3nt: TGCAGCTCGCGGACTAGCAGCTACGAGCAGTACTTC; CDR3aa: CSSRTSSYEQYF
v_gene: TRBV10-3; abundance: -; j_gene: TRBJ2-2; d_gene: TRBD2; CDR3nt: TGTGCCATCAGAGCCAGGAGCGGGGGGTCCGGGGAGCTGTTTTTT; CDR3aa: CAIRARSGGSGELFF
v_gene: TRBV19; abundance: few; j_gene: TRBJ2-7; d_gene: -; CDR3nt: TGTGCCAGTAGTATAGGGCGGCGCGGCGAGCAGTACTTC; CDR3aa: CASSIGRRGEQYF
v_gene: TRBV6-6; abundance: -; j_gene: TRBJ2-2; d_gene: TRBD2; CDR3nt: TGTGCCAGCAGTTACCCCTCTAGCGGGAGGGCCGGGGAGCTGTTTTTT; CDR3aa: CASSYPSSGRAGELFF
v_gene: TRBV12-3/TRBV12-4; abundance: -; j_gene: TRBJ2-5; d_gene: -; CDR3nt: TGTGCCAGCAATTCCGGGGGCTTTAAGACCCAGTACTTC; CDR3aa: CASNSGGFKTQYF
v_gene: TRBV7-2; abundance: -; j_gene: TRBJ1-3; d_gene: -; CDR3nt: TGTGCCAGCAGCTTTAAGGCCGCGAAGTCCTCTGGAAACACCATATATTTT; CDR3aa: CASSFKAAKSSGNTIYF
v_gene: TRBV20-1; abundance: many; j_gene: TRBJ2-3; d_gene: -; CDR3nt: TGCAGTGCTAGGCGACCGGGGAATACGCAGTATTTT; CDR3aa: CSARRPGNTQYF
v_gene: TRBV6-2/TRBV6-3; abundance: many; j_gene: TRBJ2-7; d_gene: TRBD2; CDR3nt: TGTGCCAGCAGTTACTCGGGACTAGCGGGATACTCCTACGAGCAGTACTTC; CDR3aa: CASSYSGLAGYSYEQYF
v_gene: TRBV24-1; abundance: few; j_gene: TRBJ2-4; d_gene: -; CDR3nt: TGTGCCACCAGTGATTCCGCGGGTAGGGGAAACATTCAGTACTTC; CDR3aa: CATSDSAGRGNIQYF
v_gene: TRBV12-3/TRBV12-4; abundance: many; j_gene: TRBJ2-3; d_gene: -; CDR3nt: TGTGCCAGCAGATTACCCCCAGATACGCAGTATTTT; CDR3aa: CASRLPPDTQYF
v_gene: TRBV19; abundance: -; j_gene: TRBJ2-1; d_gene: -; CDR3nt: TGTGCCAGTAGTATGGGGGGGCAGATCCGGCAGTTCTTC; CDR3aa: CASSMGGQIRQFF
v_gene: TRBV11-2; abundance: -; j_gene: TRBJ2-2; d_gene: -; CDR3nt: TGTGCCAGCAGCTCCCACGCCAACACCGGGGAGCTGTTTTTT; CDR3aa: CASSSHANTGELFF
v_gene: TRBV4-2; abundance: few; j_gene: TRBJ2-7; d_gene: -; CDR3nt: TGTGCCAGCCAAATCAATTCAGGGGCTCTCGATGGTAGGTTCTACGAGCAGTACTTC; CDR3aa: CASQINSGALDGRFYEQYF
v_gene: TRBV10-3; abundance: -; j_gene: TRBJ2-6; d_gene: -; CDR3nt: TGTGCCATCGGTGACTACTCTGGGGCCAACGTCCTGACTTTC; CDR3aa: CAIGDYSGANVLTF
v_gene: TRBV20-1; abundance: few; j_gene: TRBJ1-1; d_gene: -; CDR3nt: TGCAGTGCTAGAGACTACTCTACTGAAGCTTTCTTT; CDR3aa: CSARDYSTEAFF
v_gene: TRBV11-2; abundance: few; j_gene: TRBJ2-7; d_gene: -; CDR3nt: TGTGCCAGCAGCTTAGGGGCCCCCAGGGCTGCCGGCGAGCAGTACTTC; CDR3aa: CASSLGAPRAAGEQYF
v_gene: TRBV18; abundance: many; j_gene: TRBJ2-1; d_gene: TRBD2; CDR3nt: TGTGCCAGCTCACCATTATCTAGCGGTACCTACAATGAGCAGTTCTTC; CDR3aa: CASSPLSSGTYNEQFF
v_gene: TRBV30; abundance: few; j_gene: TRBJ1-2; d_gene: TRBD1; CDR3nt: TGTGCCTGGAGTGTGGGACAGGGGTCCTATGGCTACACCTTC; CDR3aa: CAWSVGQGSYGYTF
v_gene: TRBV30; abundance: many; j_gene: TRBJ1-5; d_gene: TRBD1; CDR3nt: TGTGCCTTTACAGGGGGCGGACAGCCCCAGCATTTT; CDR3aa: CAFTGGGQPQHF
v_gene: TRBV5-1; abundance: -; j_gene: TRBJ2-1; d_gene: -; CDR3nt: TGCGCCAGCGGCCCCGAATTGGTACCCTACAATGAGCAGTTCTTC; CDR3aa: CASGPELVPYNEQFF
v_gene: TRBV7-2; abundance: -; j_gene: TRBJ1-5; d_gene: TRBD1; CDR3nt: TGTGCCAGCAGCCCACGGACAGGGAGCGATCAGCCCCAGCATTTT; CDR3aa: CASSPRTGSDQPQHF
v_gene: TRBV6-6; abundance: few; j_gene: TRBJ2-1; d_gene: -; CDR3nt: TGTGCCAGCAGTTCAAATGGACTCGCTAGCTCCTACAATGAGCAGTTCTTC; CDR3aa: CASSSNGLASSYNEQFF
v_gene: TRBV29-1; abundance: -; j_gene: TRBJ2-3; d_gene: -; CDR3nt: TGCAGCGTCTCCTTTTCGGCGCAGTATTTT; CDR3aa: CSVSFSAQYF
v_gene: TRBV20-1; abundance: few; j_gene: TRBJ2-1; d_gene: TRBD2; CDR3nt: TGCAGTGCTAGAACTAGCGGGAGGGTGACGAATGAGCAGTTCTTC; CDR3aa: CSARTSGRVTNEQFF
v_gene: TRBV12-3/TRBV12-4; abundance: many; j_gene: TRBJ2-7; d_gene: TRBD1; CDR3nt: TGTGCCAGCAGTCCTCCCGGGACAGGGCCCTACGAGCAGTACTTC; CDR3aa: CASSPPGTGPYEQYF
v_gene: TRBV5-1; abundance: -; j_gene: TRBJ1-2; d_gene: -; CDR3nt: TGCGCCAGCAGCTTGTTCGAGGGGAACTATGGCTACACCTTC; CDR3aa: CASSLFEGNYGYTF
v_gene: TRBV7-2; abundance: -; j_gene: TRBJ1-6; d_gene: TRBD1; CDR3nt: TGTGCCAGCTCCCCCCCAGGGGGCTGGTCACCCCTCCACTTT; CDR3aa: CASSPPGGWSPLHF
v_gene: TRBV7-7; abundance: many; j_gene: TRBJ2-7; d_gene: TRBD1; CDR3nt: TGTGCTAGCAGCTCCGGGACAGGGAGGTCTGACGAGCAGTACTTC; CDR3aa: CASSSGTGRSDEQYF
v_gene: TRBV27; abundance: few; j_gene: TRBJ1-2; d_gene: -; CDR3nt: TGTGCCAGCAGTTTAGGGGGTCAGACTTATGGCTACACCTTC; CDR3aa: CASSLGGQTYGYTF
v_gene: TRBV6-1; abundance: many; j_gene: TRBJ2-7; d_gene: -; CDR3nt: TGTGCCAGCGAAACCTTCCACTACGAGCAGTACTTC; CDR3aa: CASETFHYEQYF
v_gene: TRBV7-3; abundance: few; j_gene: TRBJ1-1; d_gene: -; CDR3nt: TGTGCCAGCGGGGGAGGACCGAACACTGAAGCTTTCTTT; CDR3aa: CASGGGPNTEAFF
v_gene: TRBV7-2; abundance: many; j_gene: TRBJ1-4; d_gene: TRBD1; CDR3nt: TGTGCCAGCAGCTCCATAGGGACAGGGAGTGAAAAACTGTTTTTT; CDR3aa: CASSSIGTGSEKLFF
v_gene: TRBV20-1; abundance: -; j_gene: TRBJ2-7; d_gene: TRBD2; CDR3nt: TGCAGTGCTAGAGATGGCGGGAGGGCCACCGAGCAGTACTTC; CDR3aa: CSARDGGRATEQYF
v_gene: TRBV7-8; abundance: many; j_gene: TRBJ2-2; d_gene: TRBD2; CDR3nt: TGTGCCAGCAGCTTAGCGAGGGGACTAGCGGGAAGTCCCGGGGAGCTGTTTTTT; CDR3aa: CASSLARGLAGSPGELFF
v_gene: TRBV6-5; abundance: few; j_gene: TRBJ2-1; d_gene: TRBD1; CDR3nt: TGTGCCAGCACCCCCAGGGGGCCCCACAATGAGCAGTTCTTC; CDR3aa: CASTPRGPHNEQFF
v_gene: TRBV5-4; abundance: many; j_gene: TRBJ2-1; d_gene: TRBD2; CDR3nt: TGTGCCAGCAGCTTGTTCGGGACTAGCGGACACAATGAGCAGTTCTTC; CDR3aa: CASSLFGTSGHNEQFF
v_gene: TRBV7-2; abundance: many; j_gene: TRBJ1-3; d_gene: TRBD1; CDR3nt: TGTGCCAGCAGCCGAAGGACAGGGGACGGAAACACCATATATTTT; CDR3aa: CASSRRTGDGNTIYF
v_gene: TRBV7-8; abundance: -; j_gene: TRBJ2-3; d_gene: -; CDR3nt: TGTGCCAGCAGCTTAGGAGAAGGGTTTAGCCCCACAGATACGCAGTATTTT; CDR3aa: CASSLGEGFSPTDTQYF